This T cell receptor (beta chain) was identified during a study of blood T cell repertoires in COVID-19 (dated by TCRdb to 2020 to 2021). Regarding the research as a whole: Collaborator samples came from the United States, Italy and Spain and covered acute and convalescent phases of COVID-19. The material from the prospective study consisted of cDNA or gDNA derived from T cells, B-cell-depleted T cells, or PBMCs. Deeply sampled blood TCRbeta repertoires from subjects exposed to, actively infected with, or recovered from COVID-19 were included in the dataset. The repertoires were released in a freely available public database intended as a resource for research on the immune response to SARS-CoV-2. Samples came from the ongoing ImmuneRACE study (first 160 participants) plus 1,254 subjects from 6 global collaborators. Nearly every sample came with metadata listing a de-identified subject ID, COVID-19 status, age in years and sex. Where HLA class I and class II types were available, the types were taken from metadata supplied by the sample provider, not from assay-based typing. The research as a whole found: Clinical and demographic metadata were provided uncurated, with the amount varying by source and participant.

One collaborating source in Seattle enrolled patients during active infection and followed them longitudinally through the course of disease. The collaborating institutions used their own protocols to collect whole blood in K2EDTA tubes. For TCRbeta analysis, collaborators shipped samples as frozen whole blood, isolated PBMCs, or DNA extracted from either of those sample types. On this clone: This receptor's antigen is unknown. Per-base qualities were not stored, and no clone one base away is much larger.

TCRbeta CDR3 regions were amplified from genomic DNA using the immunoSEQ Assay, a bias-controlled multiplex PCR. In the original analysis: Nucleated cell counts per sample were estimated from amplification of reference gene primers within the assay. To quantify the absolute abundance of each unique TCRbeta CDR3 rearrangement, sequence reads were collapsed and filtered. Productive Simpson clonality was computed per sample as the square root of Simpson's diversity index over productive rearrangements. Imported from immuneACCESS, the table was reduced by TCRdb to in-frame sequences with V and J called. These copies leave out some clones; in studies compared against another copy, an unresolved V gene accounts for under half, and the cause of the remainder is not known. That table gives V, J and clone size, and the DNA gave D and trimming. Within this sample are 150,000 to 200,000 clones, with 92% of them counted one time only. About 4.6% of the sample goes to the ten largest clones.

The receptor was isolated from a man aged 25-40 years with COVID-19, enrolled during active disease. Source material: peripheral blood.

The CDR3 reads as follows: CASSPAGTVHSGANVLTF. At the DNA level, the sequence is TGTGCCAGCAGCCCCGCCGGGACAGTGCACTCTGGGGCCAACGTCCTGACTTTC. The chain joins TRBV3-1 (or the pseudogene TRBV3-2) to TRBJ2-6; a stretch of 7 junction bases matches TRBD1. CDR1 and CDR2, looked up from the germline V gene (reference sequence), are LGHDT and YNNKEL. Compared with germline, V lacks 4 bases and J lacks 0 bases; bases without a gene match: 9. The CDR3 goes from the cysteine to the phenylalanine over 18 residues. The only DNA kept is the CDR3, 54 bases in frame from the first base.